This T cell receptor (beta chain) was profiled in a study of T-cell reconstitution after alpha-beta-depleted transplantation in children. Regarding the study as a whole: Newly produced T cells mostly provided counts and TCRbeta diversity after one year, as hyperexpanded clones declined. There were some patients whose high TCRbeta diversity at day 60 came from surviving recipient T cells and thymic progenitors. It was reported that alpha-beta T cells came from several hundred expanded graft clones (about two months after transplant).

V lost 3 bases and J 2 bases, leaving 10 bases between the germline ends. The CDR3 length is 14 residues. CDR1 is SNHLY, CDR2 FYNNEI, per germline. Using unique molecular identifiers, the investigators prepared the TCRbeta library. Via MiXCR, TCRdb re-called the PCR reads, giving one row per CDR3 protein. Among hundreds of thousands of distinct CDR3 sequences listed, less than 20% were seen once. This clonotype was counted between two and nine times. The antigen is unknown. Sequenced material: PBMCs, mostly from graft donor cells, taken 360 days after TCRalphabeta/CD19-depleted stem cell transplant. The source of this sequence is a male patient younger than 18 who had a stem cell transplant for acute lymphoblastic leukemia, so the T cells may come from the graft donor. V and J are TRBV2 and TRBJ2-5; no firm D call. The CDR3 loop reads CASSEGPVQETQYF. The CDR3, as DNA: TGTGCCAGCAGTGAGGGTCCTGTGCAAGAGACCCAGTACTTC.